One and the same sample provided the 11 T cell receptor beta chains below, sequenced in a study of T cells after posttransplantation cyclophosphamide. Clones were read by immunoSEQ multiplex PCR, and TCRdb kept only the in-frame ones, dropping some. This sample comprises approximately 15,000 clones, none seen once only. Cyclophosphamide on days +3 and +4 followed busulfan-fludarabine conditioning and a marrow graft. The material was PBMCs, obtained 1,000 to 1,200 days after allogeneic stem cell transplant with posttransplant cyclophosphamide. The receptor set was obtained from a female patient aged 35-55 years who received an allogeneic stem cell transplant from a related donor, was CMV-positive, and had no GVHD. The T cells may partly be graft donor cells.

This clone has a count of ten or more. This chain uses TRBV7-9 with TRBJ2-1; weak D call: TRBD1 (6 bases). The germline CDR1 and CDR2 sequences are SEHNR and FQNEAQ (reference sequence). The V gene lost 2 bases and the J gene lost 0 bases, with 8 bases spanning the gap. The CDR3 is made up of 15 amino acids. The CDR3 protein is CASSLQGFSYNEQFF. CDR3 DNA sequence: TGTGCCAGCAGCTTACAGGGGTTCTCCTACAATGAGCAGTTCTTC.

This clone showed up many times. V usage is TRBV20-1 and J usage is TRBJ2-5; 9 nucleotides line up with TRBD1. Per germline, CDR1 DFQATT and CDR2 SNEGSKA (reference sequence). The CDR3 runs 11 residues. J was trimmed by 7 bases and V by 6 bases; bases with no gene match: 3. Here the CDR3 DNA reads TGCAGTGCACTGACAGGGGGGACCCAGTACTTC. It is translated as CSALTGGTQYF.

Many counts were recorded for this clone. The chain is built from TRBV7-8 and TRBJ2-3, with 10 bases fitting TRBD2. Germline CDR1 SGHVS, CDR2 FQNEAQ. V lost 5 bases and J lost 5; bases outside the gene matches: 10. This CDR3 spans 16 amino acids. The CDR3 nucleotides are TGTGCCAGCAGCCCAGAGGTAGCGGGGGGAAAAGATACGCAGTATTTT. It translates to CASSPEVAGGKDTQYF.

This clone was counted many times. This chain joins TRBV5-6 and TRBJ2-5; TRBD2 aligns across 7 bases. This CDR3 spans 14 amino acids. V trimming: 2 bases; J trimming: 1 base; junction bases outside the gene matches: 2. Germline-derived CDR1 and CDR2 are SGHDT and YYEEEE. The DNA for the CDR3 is TGTGCCAGCAGCTTTGGGACTACCCAAGAGACCCAGTACTTC. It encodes CASSFGTTQETQYF.

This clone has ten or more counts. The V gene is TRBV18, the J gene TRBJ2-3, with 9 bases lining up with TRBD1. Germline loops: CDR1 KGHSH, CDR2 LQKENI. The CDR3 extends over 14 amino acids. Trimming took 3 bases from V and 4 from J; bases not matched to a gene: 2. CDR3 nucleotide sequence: TGTGCCAGCTCACCGGGACAGGGCCCAGATACGCAGTATTTT. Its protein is CASSPGQGPDTQYF.

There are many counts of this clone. The CDR3, as DNA: TGCGCCAGCAGCCCCGACCCCGGGGGGACCTCTGAAAAGACCCAGTACTTC. Amino acid sequence: CASSPDPGGTSEKTQYF. V usage is TRBV4-1 and J usage is TRBJ2-5; 7 bases align to TRBD2. The CDR3 sequence is 17 residues long. Germline trimming cut 4 bases from V and 6 bases from J; bases unmatched to any gene: 17. Per germline, CDR1 MGHRA and CDR2 YSYEKL.

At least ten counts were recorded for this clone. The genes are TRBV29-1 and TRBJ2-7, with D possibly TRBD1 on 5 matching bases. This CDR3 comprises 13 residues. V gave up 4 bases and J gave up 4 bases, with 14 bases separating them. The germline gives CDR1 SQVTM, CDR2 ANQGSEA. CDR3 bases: TGCAGCGTTGGGACAAAAGAACCTTACGAGCAGTACTTC. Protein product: CSVGTKEPYEQYF.

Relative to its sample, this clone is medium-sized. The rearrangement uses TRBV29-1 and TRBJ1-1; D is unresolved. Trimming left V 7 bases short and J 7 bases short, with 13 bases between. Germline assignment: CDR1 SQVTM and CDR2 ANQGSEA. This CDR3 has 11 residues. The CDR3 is CSAIAPGEAFF. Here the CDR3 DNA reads TGCAGCGCGATAGCTCCGGGTGAAGCTTTCTTT.

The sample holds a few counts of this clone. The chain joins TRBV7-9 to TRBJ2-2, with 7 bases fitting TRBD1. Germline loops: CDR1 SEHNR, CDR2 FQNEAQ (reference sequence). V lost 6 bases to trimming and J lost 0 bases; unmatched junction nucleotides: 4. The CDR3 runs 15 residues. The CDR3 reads CASSGTVTNTGELFF. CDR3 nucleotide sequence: TGTGCCAGCAGTGGGACAGTCACGAACACCGGGGAGCTGTTTTTT.

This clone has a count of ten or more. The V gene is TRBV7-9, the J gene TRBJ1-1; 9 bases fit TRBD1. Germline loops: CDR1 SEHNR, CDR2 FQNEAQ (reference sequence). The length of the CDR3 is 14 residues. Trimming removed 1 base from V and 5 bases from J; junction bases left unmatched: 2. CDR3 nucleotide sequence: TGTGCCAGCAGCTTAGGGGGACAGGGAACTGAAGCTTTCTTT. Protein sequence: CASSLGGQGTEAFF.

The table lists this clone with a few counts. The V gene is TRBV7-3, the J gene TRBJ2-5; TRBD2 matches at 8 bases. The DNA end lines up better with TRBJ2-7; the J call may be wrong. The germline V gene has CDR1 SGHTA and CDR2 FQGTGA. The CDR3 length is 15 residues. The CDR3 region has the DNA TGTGCCAGCAGCCCGGACGGGGGGGCGTCCTACGAGCAGTACTTC. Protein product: CASSPDGGASYEQYF.